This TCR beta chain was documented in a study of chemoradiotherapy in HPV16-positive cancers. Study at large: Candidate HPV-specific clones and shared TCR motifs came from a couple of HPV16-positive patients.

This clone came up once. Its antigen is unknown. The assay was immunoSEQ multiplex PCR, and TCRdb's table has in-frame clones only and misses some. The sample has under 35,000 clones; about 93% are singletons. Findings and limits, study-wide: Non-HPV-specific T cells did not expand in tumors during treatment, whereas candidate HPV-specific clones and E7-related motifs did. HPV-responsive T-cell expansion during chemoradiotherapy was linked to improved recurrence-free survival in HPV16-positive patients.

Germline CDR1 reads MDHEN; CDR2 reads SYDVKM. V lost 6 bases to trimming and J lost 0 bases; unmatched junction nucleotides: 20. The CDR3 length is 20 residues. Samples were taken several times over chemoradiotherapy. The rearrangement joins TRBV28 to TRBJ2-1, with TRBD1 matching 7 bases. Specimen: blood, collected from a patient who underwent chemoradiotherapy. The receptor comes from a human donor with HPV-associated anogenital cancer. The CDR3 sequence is CASSPPPGQITPFSYNEQFF. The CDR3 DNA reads TGTGCCAGCAGCCCCCCCCCGGGACAGATAACCCCGTTCTCCTACAATGAGCAGTTCTTC.